This entry is about one T cell receptor (beta chain). The data stem from a study of cytomegalovirus exposure and HLA in healthy donors. PCR employed 60 Vbeta and 13 Jbeta primers. The method was immunoSEQ multiplex PCR; TCRdb's version includes in-frame clones alone and lacks a portion of them. The sample holds around 80,000 clones; roughly 65% are singletons and the top ten take roughly 4.4%. CDR3 size: 15 residues. The V end was cut by 6 bases, the J end by 0 bases, with 12 bases between. The germline V gene has CDR1 SNHLY and CDR2 FYNNEI. This receptor was obtained from a male donor in good health and CMV-seropositive. The sequenced sample consisted of PBMCs. The rearrangement links TRBV2 to TRBJ2-1; D is unresolved. CDR3 in amino acids: CASSARGSSYNEQFF. The CDR3, as DNA: TGTGCCAGCAGCGCCAGAGGAAGCTCCTACAATGAGCAGTTCTTC.